This T cell receptor (beta chain) appears in the sequencing data of a study of blood T cell repertoires in COVID-19. V lost 5 bases to trimming and J lost 3 bases; unmatched junction nucleotides: 9. Germline V gene data show CDR1 as SSHAT and CDR2 as FNYEAQ (reference sequence). This CDR3 is 16 amino acids long. Profiling relied on immunoSEQ multiplex PCR, and the TCRdb table lists in-frame clones only, not all of them. Among 250,000 to 350,000 clones, about four fifths were seen once, and the ten largest hold less than 20%. This receptor was identified in a person between 65 and 79 years old with COVID-19, enrolled during active disease. V gene TRBV7-7 combines with J gene TRBJ2-2, with TRBD1 identical over 7 bases. The specimen sequenced was peripheral blood. The chain's CDR3 is CASSERQGGYTGELFF. The CDR3, as DNA: TGTGCCAGCAGCGAAAGACAGGGCGGGTACACCGGGGAGCTGTTTTTT.